The rows below give T cell receptor beta chains drawn from one sample of a study of identical twins' blood T cells. TCRdb re-analysed the 5' RACE reads in MiXCR, keeping a single row per CDR3 protein. The table shows 400,000 or so distinct CDR3 sequences, with more than 25% occurring only once. The source material was PBMCs. Every receptor here comes from a woman between 18 and 50 years old in good health. Each CDR3 is given without its conserved first and last residue. A clone size is listed for some rows: how often the clone was seen (once, few, many), or a class if it is expanded.

clone size: -
V gene: TRBV7-9
J gene: TRBJ2-5
CDR3 protein: ASSLAGTPQETQY

clone size: few
V gene: TRBV11-2
J gene: TRBJ1-4
CDR3 protein: ASSLGTGGEKLF

clone size: few
V gene: TRBV20-1
J gene: TRBJ2-7
CDR3 protein: SARDSRGPNEQY

clone size: -
V gene: TRBV14
J gene: TRBJ2-7
CDR3 protein: ASSQAGTPYEQY

clone size: few
V gene: TRBV12-5
J gene: TRBJ1-2
CDR3 protein: ASAPDSNYGYT

clone size: few
V gene: TRBV7-2
J gene: TRBJ1-1
CDR3 protein: ASSLGSTGLGTEAF

clone size: few
V gene: TRBV10-2
J gene: TRBJ2-7
CDR3 protein: ASSGSGTSSYEQY

clone size: few
V gene: TRBV11-3
J gene: TRBJ2-3
CDR3 protein: ASSFDPTDTQY

clone size: -
V gene: TRBV5-1
J gene: TRBJ1-2
CDR3 protein: ASSLRTRSNYGYT

clone size: -
V gene: TRBV6-4
J gene: TRBJ2-1
CDR3 protein: ASSDWLAPYNEQF

clone size: few
V gene: TRBV20-1
J gene: TRBJ1-5
CDR3 protein: SAVQGGGGNQPQH

clone size: -
V gene: TRBV7-9
J gene: TRBJ2-7
CDR3 protein: ASSGTSGIYEQY

clone size: few
V gene: TRBV9
J gene: TRBJ1-4
CDR3 protein: ASSVTQGEKLF

clone size: few
V gene: TRBV9
J gene: TRBJ1-1
CDR3 protein: ASSTASNTEAF

clone size: -
V gene: TRBV6-5
J gene: TRBJ2-1
CDR3 protein: ASQSPHYYNEQF

clone size: few
V gene: TRBV20-1
J gene: TRBJ2-1
CDR3 protein: SARGGF

clone size: -
V gene: TRBV7-9
J gene: TRBJ1-6
CDR3 protein: ASSSLAGVPSPLH

clone size: -
V gene: TRBV29-1
J gene: TRBJ1-1
CDR3 protein: SVDPGVTEAF

clone size: -
V gene: TRBV5-1
J gene: TRBJ1-3
CDR3 protein: ASSLGDFGNTIY

clone size: many
V gene: TRBV29-1
J gene: TRBJ2-4
CDR3 protein: SVETKNIQY

clone size: -
V gene: TRBV18
J gene: TRBJ1-2
CDR3 protein: ASSQRDEYT

clone size: many
V gene: TRBV6-4
J gene: TRBJ2-3
CDR3 protein: ASSDRGQPADTQY

clone size: few
V gene: TRBV7-9
J gene: TRBJ2-1
CDR3 protein: ASSLAASRPYNEQF

clone size: few
V gene: TRBV2
J gene: TRBJ1-2
CDR3 protein: ASSGVGGRDYGYT

clone size: -
V gene: TRBV20-1
J gene: TRBJ2-2
CDR3 protein: SARDMLPGELF

clone size: -
V gene: TRBV20-1
J gene: TRBJ2-4
CDR3 protein: SAGDRAPKNIQY

clone size: -
V gene: TRBV4-1
J gene: TRBJ2-1
CDR3 protein: ASRNYNEQF

clone size: -
V gene: TRBV19
J gene: TRBJ2-1
CDR3 protein: ASSISAGGVGSEQF

clone size: -
V gene: TRBV18
J gene: TRBJ2-2
CDR3 protein: ASSQTGPRTGELF

clone size: -
V gene: TRBV19
J gene: TRBJ2-7
CDR3 protein: ASSSRTELAEQY

clone size: few
V gene: TRBV2
J gene: TRBJ2-7
CDR3 protein: ASLRDEQY

clone size: few
V gene: TRBV19
J gene: TRBJ2-1
CDR3 protein: ASSIPPADYNEQF

clone size: few
V gene: TRBV18
J gene: TRBJ1-1
CDR3 protein: ASSPRQGREGEAF

clone size: -
V gene: TRBV24-1
J gene: TRBJ2-1
CDR3 protein: ATSDAQGQGHNEQF

clone size: -
V gene: TRBV20-1
J gene: TRBJ1-1
CDR3 protein: SARSGIRITEAF

clone size: -
V gene: TRBV10-3
J gene: TRBJ1-1
CDR3 protein: AISESENRGDTEAF

clone size: few
V gene: TRBV7-9
J gene: TRBJ1-3
CDR3 protein: ASSFGRGSGNTIY